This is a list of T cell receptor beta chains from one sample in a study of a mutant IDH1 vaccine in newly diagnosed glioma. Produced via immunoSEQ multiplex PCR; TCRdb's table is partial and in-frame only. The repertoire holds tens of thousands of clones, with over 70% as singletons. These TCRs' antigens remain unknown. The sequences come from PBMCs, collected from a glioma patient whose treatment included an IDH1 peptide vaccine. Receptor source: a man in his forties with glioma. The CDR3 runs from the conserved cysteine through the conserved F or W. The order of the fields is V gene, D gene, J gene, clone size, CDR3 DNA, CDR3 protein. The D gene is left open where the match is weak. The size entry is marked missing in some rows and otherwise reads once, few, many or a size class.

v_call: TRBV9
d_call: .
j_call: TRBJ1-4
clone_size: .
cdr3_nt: TGTGCCAGCAGCGTACGCGATATGCCCGAAAAACTGTTTTTT
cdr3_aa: CASSVRDMPEKLFF

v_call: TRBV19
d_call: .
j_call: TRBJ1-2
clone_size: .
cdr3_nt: TGTGCCAGTACCACTCCAGGGACCCAGGGAAACTATGGCTACACCTTC
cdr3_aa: CASTTPGTQGNYGYTF

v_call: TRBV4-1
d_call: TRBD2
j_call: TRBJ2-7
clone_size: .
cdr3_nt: TGCGCCAGCAGCCATCGACTAGCGTACGAGCAGTACTTC
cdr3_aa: CASSHRLAYEQYF

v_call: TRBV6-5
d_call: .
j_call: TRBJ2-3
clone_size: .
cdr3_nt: TGTGCCAGCGGAAGGGGGGCAAGCACAGATACGCAGTATTTT
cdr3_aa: CASGRGASTDTQYF

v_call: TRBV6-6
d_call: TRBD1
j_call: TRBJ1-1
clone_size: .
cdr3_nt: TGTGCCAGCAGTCAGGGACAGATAAACACTGAAGCTTTCTTT
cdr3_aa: CASSQGQINTEAFF

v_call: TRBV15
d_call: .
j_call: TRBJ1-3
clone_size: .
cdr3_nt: TGTGCCACCAGCAATCCGGTCGGTTTGACTGGAAACACCATATATTTT
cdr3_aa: CATSNPVGLTGNTIYF

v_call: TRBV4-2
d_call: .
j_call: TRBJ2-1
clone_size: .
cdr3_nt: TGTGCCAGCAGCCAAGATATTAGGGTCAGGGAGCAGTTCTTC
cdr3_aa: CASSQDIRVREQFF

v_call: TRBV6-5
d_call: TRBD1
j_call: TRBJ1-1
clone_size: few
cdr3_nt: TGTGCCAGCAGTTACAGGGGGCGGAACACTGAAGCTTTCTTT
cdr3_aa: CASSYRGRNTEAFF

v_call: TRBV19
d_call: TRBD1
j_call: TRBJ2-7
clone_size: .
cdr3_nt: TGTGCCAGTAGTGCGCGGGGACAGGAGTTCTACGAGCAGTACTTC
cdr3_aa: CASSARGQEFYEQYF

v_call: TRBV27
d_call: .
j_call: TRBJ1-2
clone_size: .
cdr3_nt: TGTGCCAGCAGTTTGAGGGGGTCCCGTGGCTACACCTTC
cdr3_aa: CASSLRGSRGYTF

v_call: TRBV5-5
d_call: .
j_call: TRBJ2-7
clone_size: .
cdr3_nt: TGTGCCAGCAGCCCCAGGGCCCACGAGCAGTACTTC
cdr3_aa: CASSPRAHEQYF

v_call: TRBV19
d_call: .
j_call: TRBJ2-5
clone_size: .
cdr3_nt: TGTGCCAGTAGTATAGCGGGAACGGAGACCCAGTACTTC
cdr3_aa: CASSIAGTETQYF

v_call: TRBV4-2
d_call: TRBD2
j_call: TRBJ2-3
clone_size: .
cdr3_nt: TGTGCCTGTGGCGGGAGAGCCGATACAGATACGCAGTATTTT
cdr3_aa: CACGGRADTDTQYF

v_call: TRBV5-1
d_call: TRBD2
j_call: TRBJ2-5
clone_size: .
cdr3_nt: TGCGCCAGCAGCGTTCAGGGACTAGCGGGAGGGCCTAAGACCCAGTACTTC
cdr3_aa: CASSVQGLAGGPKTQYF

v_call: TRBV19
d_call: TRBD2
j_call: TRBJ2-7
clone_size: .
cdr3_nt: TGTGCCAGTAGCAGTAGCGGGAGTGGTTACGAGCAGTACTTC
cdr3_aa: CASSSSGSGYEQYF

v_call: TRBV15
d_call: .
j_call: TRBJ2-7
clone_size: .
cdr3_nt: TGTGCCACCAGCAGAGCGCGAGTGTCGGGGACCGGGTACGAGCAGTACTTC
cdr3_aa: CATSRARVSGTGYEQYF

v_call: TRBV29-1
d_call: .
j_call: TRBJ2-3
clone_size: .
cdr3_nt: TGCAGCGTTGGTCCCGGGCAGGGGAATGGGGATACGCAGTATTTT
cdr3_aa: CSVGPGQGNGDTQYF

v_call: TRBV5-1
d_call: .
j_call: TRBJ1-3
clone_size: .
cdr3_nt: TGCGCCAGCAGCTTGTCACAGGGAACTGGAAACACCATATATTTT
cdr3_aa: CASSLSQGTGNTIYF

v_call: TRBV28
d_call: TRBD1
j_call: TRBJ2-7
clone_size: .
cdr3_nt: TGTGCCAGCACCGGGACAGGGAGATACGAGCAGTACTTC
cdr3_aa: CASTGTGRYEQYF

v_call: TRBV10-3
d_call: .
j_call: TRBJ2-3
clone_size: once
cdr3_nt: TGTGCCATCAGTGGAAGCACAGATACGCAGTATTTT
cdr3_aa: CAISGSTDTQYF

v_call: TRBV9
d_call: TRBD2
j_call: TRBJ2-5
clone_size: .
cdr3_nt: TGTGCCAGCAGCGTAACTAGCGGTGAGACCCAGTACTTC
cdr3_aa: CASSVTSGETQYF

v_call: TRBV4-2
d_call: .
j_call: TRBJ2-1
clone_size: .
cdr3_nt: TGTGCCAGCAGCCAAAGCCCTTCCAGCTCCTACAATGAGCAGTTCTTC
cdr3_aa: CASSQSPSSSYNEQFF

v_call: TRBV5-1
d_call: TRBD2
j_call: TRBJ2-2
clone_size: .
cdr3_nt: TGCGCCAGCAGCTTTGATGGGAGGGCCGGAAGCACCGGGGAGCTGTTTTTT
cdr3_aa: CASSFDGRAGSTGELFF

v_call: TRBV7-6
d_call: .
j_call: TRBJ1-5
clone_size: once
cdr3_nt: TGTGCCAGCAGCTTCGGGTTGGCAGCTCCGAATCAGCCCCAGCATTTT
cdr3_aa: CASSFGLAAPNQPQHF

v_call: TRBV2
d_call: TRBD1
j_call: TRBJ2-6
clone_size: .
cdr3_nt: TGTGCCAGCAGCGGGACAGGGAAAGCTGGGGCCAACGTCCTGACTTTC
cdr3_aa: CASSGTGKAGANVLTF

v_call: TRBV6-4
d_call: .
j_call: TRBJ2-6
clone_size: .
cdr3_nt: TGTGCCAGCAGTGAAACAGGGTCTGGGGCCAACGTCCTGACTTTC
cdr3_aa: CASSETGSGANVLTF

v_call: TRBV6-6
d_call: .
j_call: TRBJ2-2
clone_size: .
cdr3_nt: TGTGCCAGCAGTTACTTGGCTCCCCTCACCGGGGAGCTGTTTTTT
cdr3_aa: CASSYLAPLTGELFF

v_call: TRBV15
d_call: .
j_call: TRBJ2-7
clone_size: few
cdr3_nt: TGTGCCACCAGCAGAGACAATCTGGGCGCCGTGCAGTACTTC
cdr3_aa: CATSRDNLGAVQYF

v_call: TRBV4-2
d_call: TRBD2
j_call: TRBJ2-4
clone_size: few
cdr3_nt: TGTGCCAGCAGCCAAGATAAGGTAGCGGGGAACATTCAGTACTTC
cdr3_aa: CASSQDKVAGNIQYF

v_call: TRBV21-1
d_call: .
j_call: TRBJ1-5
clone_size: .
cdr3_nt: TGTGCCAGCAGCAGATCGACAGAGCGGCAATATAGCAATCAGCCCCAGCATTTT
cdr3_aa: CASSRSTERQYSNQPQHF

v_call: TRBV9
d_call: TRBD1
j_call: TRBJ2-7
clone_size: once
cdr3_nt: TGTGCCAGCAGCGTAGCCGGGACAGACGTATACGAGCAGTACTTC
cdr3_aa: CASSVAGTDVYEQYF

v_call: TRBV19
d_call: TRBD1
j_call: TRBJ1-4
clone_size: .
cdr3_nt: TGTGCCAGTAGTACACAGGGGGGCCGGGAAAAACTGTTTTTT
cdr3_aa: CASSTQGGREKLFF

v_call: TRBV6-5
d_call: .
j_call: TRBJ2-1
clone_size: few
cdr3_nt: TGTGCCAGCAGTTACGAGGCGGACCCGTACAATGAGCAGTTCTTC
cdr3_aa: CASSYEADPYNEQFF

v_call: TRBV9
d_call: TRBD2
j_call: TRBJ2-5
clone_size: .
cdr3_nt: TGTGCCAGCAGCGTAGTCAGCGGGAGGGAAGAGACCCAGTACTTC
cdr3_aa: CASSVVSGREETQYF

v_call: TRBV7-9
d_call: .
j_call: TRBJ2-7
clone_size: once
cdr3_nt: TGTGCCAGCAGCTTCGGTTCAGGGTACGAGCAGTACTTC
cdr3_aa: CASSFGSGYEQYF

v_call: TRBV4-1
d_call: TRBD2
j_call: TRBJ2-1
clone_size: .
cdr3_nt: TGCGCCAGCAGCCAAGATCCCGGACTAGCGGGAGGCCCGAGCTCCTACAATGAGCAGTTCTTC
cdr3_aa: CASSQDPGLAGGPSSYNEQFF

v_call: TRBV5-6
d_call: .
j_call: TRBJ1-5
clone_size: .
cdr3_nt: TGTGCCACCGGGCGGGGCGGGGGTCAGCCCCAGCATTTT
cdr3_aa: CATGRGGGQPQHF

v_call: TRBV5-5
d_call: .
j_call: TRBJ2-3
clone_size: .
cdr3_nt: TGTGCCAGCAGCCCCCCAGATGGCACAGATACGCAGTATTTT
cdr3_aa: CASSPPDGTDTQYF

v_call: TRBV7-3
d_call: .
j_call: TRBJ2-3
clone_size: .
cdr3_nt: TGTGCCAGCAGCTTAACCGGAGATACGCAGTATTTT
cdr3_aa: CASSLTGDTQYF

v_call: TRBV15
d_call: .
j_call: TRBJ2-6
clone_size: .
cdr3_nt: TGTGCCACCAGCAGAGAAAGGACGGGGGCCAACGTCCTGACTTTC
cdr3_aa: CATSRERTGANVLTF

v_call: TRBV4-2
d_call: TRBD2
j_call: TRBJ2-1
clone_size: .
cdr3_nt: TGTGCCAGCAGCCAAGCGGGACTAGCGGGGTTACTTGAGCAGTTCTTC
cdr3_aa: CASSQAGLAGLLEQFF

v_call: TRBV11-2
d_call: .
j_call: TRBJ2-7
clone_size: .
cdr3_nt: TGTGCCAGCAGCCCCGGGACAAACTACGAGCAGTACTTC
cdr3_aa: CASSPGTNYEQYF

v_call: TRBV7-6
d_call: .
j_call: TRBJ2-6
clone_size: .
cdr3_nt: TGTGCCAGCAGCTGGAGACATAACTCTGGGGCCAACGTCCTGACTTTC
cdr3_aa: CASSWRHNSGANVLTF

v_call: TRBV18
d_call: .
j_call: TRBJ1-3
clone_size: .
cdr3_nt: TGTGCCAGCTCACCACCGGGGACGTTGTCTGGAAACACCATATATTTT
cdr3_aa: CASSPPGTLSGNTIYF

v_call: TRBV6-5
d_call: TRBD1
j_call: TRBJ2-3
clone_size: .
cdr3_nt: TGTGCCAGCAGTGGACAGGTTCACAATACGCAGTATTTT
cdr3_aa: CASSGQVHNTQYF

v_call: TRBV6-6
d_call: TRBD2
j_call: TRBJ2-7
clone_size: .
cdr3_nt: TGTGCCAGCAGTAGAGATAGCGGGAGGCGGAACGAGCAGTACTTC
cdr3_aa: CASSRDSGRRNEQYF

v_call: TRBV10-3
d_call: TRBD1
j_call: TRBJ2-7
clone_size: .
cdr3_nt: TGTGCCATCAGTGATAGGGACAGAGGAACTTACGAGCAGTACTTC
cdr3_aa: CAISDRDRGTYEQYF

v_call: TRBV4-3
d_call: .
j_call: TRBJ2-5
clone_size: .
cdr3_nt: TGCGCCAGCAGCCAAGACCTTTGGGGAGAACAAGAGACCCAGTACTTC
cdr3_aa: CASSQDLWGEQETQYF

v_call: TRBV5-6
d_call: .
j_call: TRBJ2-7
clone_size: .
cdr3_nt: TGTGCCAGCAGCTTATTTTACTCCCCGGGGCAGTACTTC
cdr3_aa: CASSLFYSPGQYF

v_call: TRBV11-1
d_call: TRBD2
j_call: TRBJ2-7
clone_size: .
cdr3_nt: TGTGCCAGCAGCACCGGGAGGGCCGGCGGCGAGCAGTACTTC
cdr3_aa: CASSTGRAGGEQYF

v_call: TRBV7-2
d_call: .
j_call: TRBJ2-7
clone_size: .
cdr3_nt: TGTGCCAGCAGCTTATCCGGGAAGCCCGGGTACTTC
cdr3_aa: CASSLSGKPGYF

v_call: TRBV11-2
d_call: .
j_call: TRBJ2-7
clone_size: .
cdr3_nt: TGTGCCAGCAGCGGCAGAGCAGGTTTTGACTACGAGCAGTACTTC
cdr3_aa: CASSGRAGFDYEQYF